This entry lists 21 T cell receptor beta chains sequenced from one sample in a study of early stage breast cancer tumors. The data were produced by immunoSEQ multiplex PCR, yet TCRdb's version contains in-frame clones alone and is incomplete. The data hold almost 55,000 clones, with around 90% observed a single time. The sequenced material came from blood. The receptors originated from a person aged 65 to 85 with breast cancer.

The V gene is TRBV21-1, the J gene TRBJ2-1; the table gives TRBD1 as D, unverified against the DNA. TRBV21-1 is deemed a pseudogene. The CDR3 loop spans 15 amino acids. In DNA form, the CDR3 reads TGTGCCAGCATCCCCGGGACATCTATCATCAATGAGCAGTTCTTC. Translated, it gives CASIPGTSIINEQFF.

The chain employs TRBV28 and TRBJ1-2, with TRBD1 identical over 9 bases. Germline V gene sequence: CDR1 MDHEN, CDR2 SYDVKM. With V trimmed by 6 bases and J by 4 bases, 6 bases remained unmatched. This CDR3 spans 14 amino acids. CDR3 residues: CASRPGTGSYGYTF. CDR3 coding DNA: TGTGCCAGCAGACCCGGGACAGGGTCCTATGGCTACACCTTC.

On this clone itself: Mismatch with germline at one junction end may stem from a read error. The chain links TRBV7-7 to TRBJ2-5; 10 bases line up with TRBD2. This CDR3 is built from 15 residues. Germline CDR1 reads SSHAT; CDR2 reads FNYEAQ (reference sequence). The CDR3: CASSPPASGSQTQYF. CDR3 coding DNA: TGTGCTAGCAGCCCCCCGGCTAGCGGGAGCCAGACCCAGTACTTC.

The chain recombines TRBV2 with TRBJ2-3; 8 positions agree with TRBD2. CDR3 length: 13 amino acids. Losses at the gene ends were 7 bases for V and 7 bases for J; bases not matched to a gene: 7. The germline V gene has CDR1 SNHLY and CDR2 FYNNEI. CDR3 protein: CASINSGTHTQYF. The CDR3 coding sequence is TGTGCCAGCATCAATAGCGGGACACATACGCAGTATTTT.

This chain uses TRBV19 with TRBJ1-2, with D perhaps TRBD1 (5 bases). This CDR3 spans 14 amino acids. Germline V gene sequence: CDR1 LNHDA, CDR2 SQIVND (reference sequence). Between the trimmed V and J ends, which lost 2 bases and 8 bases, there was a span of 15 bases. As DNA, the CDR3 is TGTGCCAGTAGTATAAGCAGGGCAACCCGCGGCTACACCTTC. It yields the protein CASSISRATRGYTF.

V gene TRBV29-1 combines with J gene TRBJ1-2; D may be TRBD1 (6 bases). CDR3 length: 12 amino acids. Trimming left V 1 base short and J 7 bases short, with 10 bases between. Per germline, CDR1 SQVTM and CDR2 ANQGSEA. The CDR3 bases are TGCAGCGTTGAAGCATCAGGGGTTGGCTACACCTTC. It yields the protein CSVEASGVGYTF.

This chain connects TRBV7-9 to TRBJ2-4; 7 nucleotides match TRBD1. Losses at the gene ends were 5 bases for V and 1 base for J; bases not matched to a gene: 5. Germline CDR1 and CDR2: SEHNR and FQNEAQ (reference sequence). The CDR3 is made up of 15 amino acids. CDR3 nucleotide sequence: TGTGCCAGCAGCGCGAGGGGGCAGGCCAAAAACATTCAGTACTTC. Translated, it gives CASSARGQAKNIQYF.

This clone was seen only once. The chain employs TRBV11-2 and TRBJ2-4, with 12 positions matching TRBD1. The V gene's germline CDR1 is SGHAT and CDR2 FQNNGV. The ends lost 5 bases at V and 9 bases at J; junction bases unmatched: 8. The CDR3 has 15 amino acids. The DNA for the CDR3 is TGTGCCAGCAGCCCGGAGCCGGGACAGGGGGCCATTCAGTACTTC. It is translated as CASSPEPGQGAIQYF.

This chain uses TRBV7-2 with TRBJ2-6, with TRBD1 as a possible D gene (7 bases). The germline CDR1 and CDR2 sequences are SGHTA and FQGNSA. Trimming removed 1 base at V and 1 base at J, with 17 bases between. This CDR3 is 19 amino acids long. The CDR3 sequence is CASSLVGGGVGSGANVLTF. In nucleotides, the CDR3 is TGTGCCAGCAGCTTAGTCGGAGGGGGCGTAGGGTCTGGGGCCAACGTCCTGACTTTC.

This rearrangement joins TRBV7-8 to TRBJ1-4; D may be TRBD1 (6 bases). Trimming stripped 2 bases from V and 8 bases from J, with 12 bases between. The germline gives CDR1 SGHVS, CDR2 FQNEAQ. The length of the CDR3 is 14 residues. CDR3 protein: CASSLNTGNEKLFF. DNA for the CDR3: TGTGCCAGCAGCTTAAATACAGGGAACGAAAAACTGTTTTTT.

V is TRBV29-1 and J is TRBJ2-5, with D possibly TRBD2 on 7 matching bases. The V gene's germline CDR1 is SQVTM and CDR2 ANQGSEA. This CDR3 spans 14 amino acids. V lost 4 bases and J 3 bases, leaving 15 bases between the germline ends. DNA for the CDR3: TGCAGCGTTGTAGGGGGGGGATTTAAAGAGACCCAGTACTTC. Encoded protein: CSVVGGGFKETQYF.

The J gene is TRBJ2-7, the V gene TRBV6-5, with D possibly TRBD2 on 5 matching bases. The ends were cut back, 2 bases at V and 9 bases at J, with 8 bases in the middle. Germline assignment: CDR1 MNHEY and CDR2 SVGAGI. This CDR3 is 11 amino acids long. This chain's CDR3 is CASSYMGAQYF. The CDR3 nucleotides are TGTGCCAGCAGTTACATGGGAGCGCAGTACTTC.

V is TRBV6-5 and J is TRBJ2-4, with 7 positions matching TRBD1. This CDR3 is built from 15 residues. V shed 2 bases and J 3 bases; nucleotides not matched to a gene: 4. CDR1 is MNHEY and CDR2 is SVGAGI in the germline V gene. CDR3 bases: TGTGCCAGCAGTTACGGCAGGGGGAACAAAAACATTCAGTACTTC. Residues: CASSYGRGNKNIQYF.

J is TRBJ1-1 and V is TRBV5-1; D is possibly TRBD1 (5 bases). Germline V gene lookup returns CDR1 SGHRS and CDR2 YFSETQ. V was pared by 7 bases and J by 2 bases, with 15 bases between. This CDR3 contains 14 residues. CDR3 nucleotides: TGCGCCAGCTCTGAGGCGGGACTAAACACTGAAGCTTTCTTT. This sequence encodes CASSEAGLNTEAFF.

This rearrangement joins TRBV9 to TRBJ2-3, with D possibly TRBD2 on 6 matching bases. CDR1 is SGDLS, CDR2 YYNGEE, per germline. V was shortened by 1 base and J by 2 bases, with 14 bases between the two germline ends. The length of the CDR3 is 16 residues. CDR3 sequence (DNA): TGTGCCAGCAGCGTACCCCGCGGGGCGAACACAGATACGCAGTATTTT. It is translated as CASSVPRGANTDTQYF.

V gene TRBV30 combines with J gene TRBJ2-5; D is unresolved. V gave up 0 bases and J gave up 5 bases, with 19 bases separating them. The CDR3 spans 16 residues. Germline-derived CDR1 and CDR2 are GTSNPN and SVGIG (reference sequence). The CDR3 region is CAWSVQGFPGRETQYF. CDR3 DNA sequence: TGTGCCTGGAGTGTACAAGGTTTCCCGGGTAGGGAGACCCAGTACTTC.

The chain joins TRBV18 to TRBJ1-1; a weak D match, TRBD1 (5 bases). V lost 5 bases and J lost 1, with 8 bases in between. The CDR3 runs 13 residues. The germline V gene has CDR1 KGHSH and CDR2 LQKENI. CDR3 nucleotide sequence: TGTGCCAGCTCAGGCGGACAGAACACTGAAGCTTTCTTT. Encoded protein: CASSGGQNTEAFF.

The V call is TRBV4-3, the J call TRBJ2-5; 7 positions agree with TRBD2. The CDR3 consists of 17 residues. Germline CDR1 is LGHNA and CDR2 is YSLEER. V was clipped by 0 bases and J by 7 bases; unmatched bases: 14. The CDR3 bases are TGCGCCAGCAGCCAAGATCTAGCCAGCGGGGCTCCGAGGACCCAGTACTTC. This sequence encodes CASSQDLASGAPRTQYF.

This chain joins TRBV5-4 and TRBJ2-5, with a weak D call TRBD2 (5 bases). CDR3 length: 16 amino acids. CDR1 is SGHNT, CDR2 YYREEE, per germline (reference sequence). Trimming pared 0 bases from V and 5 bases from J, leaving 17 bases between. DNA of the CDR3: TGTGCCAGCAGCTTGGACCCGGATACCGGGGTCGAGACCCAGTACTTC. The encoded protein is CASSLDPDTGVETQYF.

The chain has TRBV11-2 and TRBJ2-7; TRBD1 agrees at 9 bases. The CDR3 runs 15 residues. The V and J ends lost 0 bases and 5 bases, in that order; junction bases with no gene match: 5. CDR1 is SGHAT, CDR2 FQNNGV, per germline. CDR3 sequence reads: CASSLDRTGVHEQYF. The CDR3, as DNA: TGTGCCAGCAGCTTAGATCGGACAGGGGTCCACGAGCAGTACTTC. Full variable domain (missing parts from reference TRBV11-2 and TRBJ2-7): EAGVAQSPRYKIIEKRQSVAFWCNPISGHATLYWYQQILGQGPKLLIQFQNNGVVDDSQLPKDRFSAERLKGVDSTLKIQPAKLEDSAVYLCASSLDRTGVHEQYFGPGTRLTVT.

The rearrangement joins TRBV11-2 to TRBJ2-3; D is unresolved. CDR3 length equals 16 residues. Germline CDR1 is SGHAT and CDR2 is FQNNGV. Trimming shortened V by 7 bases and J by 1 base, and 18 bases separated the two germline ends. Written as DNA, the CDR3 is TGTGCCAGCAACGAATTGACTGCCCTCGGCACAGATACGCAGTATTTT. This codes for CASNELTALGTDTQYF.